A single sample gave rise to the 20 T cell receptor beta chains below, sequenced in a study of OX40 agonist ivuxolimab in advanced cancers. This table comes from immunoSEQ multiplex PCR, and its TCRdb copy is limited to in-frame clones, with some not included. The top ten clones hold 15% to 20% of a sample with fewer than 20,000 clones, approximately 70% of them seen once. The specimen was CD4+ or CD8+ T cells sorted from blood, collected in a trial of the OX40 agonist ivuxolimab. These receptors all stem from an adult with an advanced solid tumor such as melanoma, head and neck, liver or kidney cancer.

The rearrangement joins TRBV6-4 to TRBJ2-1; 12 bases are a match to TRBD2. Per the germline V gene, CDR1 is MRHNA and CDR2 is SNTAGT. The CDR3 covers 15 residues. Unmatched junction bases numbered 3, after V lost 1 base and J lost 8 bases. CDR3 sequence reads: CASSDLTSGSYEQFF. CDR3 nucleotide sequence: TGTGCCAGCAGTGACTTGACTAGCGGGAGCTATGAGCAGTTCTTC.

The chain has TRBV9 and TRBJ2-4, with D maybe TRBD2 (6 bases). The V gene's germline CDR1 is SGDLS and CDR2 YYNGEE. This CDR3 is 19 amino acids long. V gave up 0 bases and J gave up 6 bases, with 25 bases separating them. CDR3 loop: CASSVEGWIYWGVRNIQYF. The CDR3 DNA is TGTGCCAGCAGCGTAGAGGGGTGGATCTATTGGGGGGTCAGAAACATTCAGTACTTC.

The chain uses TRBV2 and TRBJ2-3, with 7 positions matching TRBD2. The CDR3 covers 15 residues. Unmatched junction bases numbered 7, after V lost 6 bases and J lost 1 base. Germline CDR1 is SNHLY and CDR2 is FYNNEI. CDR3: CASRRDGGGTDTQYF. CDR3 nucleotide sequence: TGTGCCAGCAGGAGGGATGGGGGGGGCACAGATACGCAGTATTTT.

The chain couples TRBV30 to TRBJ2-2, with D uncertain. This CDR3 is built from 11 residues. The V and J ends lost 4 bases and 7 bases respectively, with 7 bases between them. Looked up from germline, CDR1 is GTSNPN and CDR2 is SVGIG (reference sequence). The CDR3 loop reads CAWNGLGELFF. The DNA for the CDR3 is TGTGCCTGGAACGGTCTCGGGGAGCTGTTTTTT.

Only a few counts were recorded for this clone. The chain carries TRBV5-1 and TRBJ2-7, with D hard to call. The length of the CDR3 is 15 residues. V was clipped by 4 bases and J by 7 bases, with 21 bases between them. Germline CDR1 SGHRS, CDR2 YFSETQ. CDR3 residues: CASSGDSGPLEEQYF. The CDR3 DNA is TGCGCCAGCAGCGGAGATTCCGGGCCTCTAGAAGAGCAGTACTTC.

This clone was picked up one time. The CDR3, as DNA: TGTGCCAGCAACGGACCGGAACTGGAGCTGTTTTTT. It specifies CASNGPELELFF. The chain couples TRBV9 to TRBJ2-2; D remains ambiguous. There are 12 residues in the CDR3. The ends were cut back, 6 bases at V and 10 bases at J, with 13 bases in the middle. The germline gives CDR1 SGDLS, CDR2 YYNGEE.

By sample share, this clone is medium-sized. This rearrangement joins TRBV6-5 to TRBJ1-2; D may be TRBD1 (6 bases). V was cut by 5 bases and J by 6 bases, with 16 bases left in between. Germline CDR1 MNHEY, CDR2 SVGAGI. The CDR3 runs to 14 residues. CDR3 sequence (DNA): TGTGCCAGCAGTGTACAGGGAGGGAAAGATGGCTACACCTTC. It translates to CASSVQGGKDGYTF.

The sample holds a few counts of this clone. The CDR3 loop is CASSFTFEQYF. The CDR3, as DNA: TGTGCCAGCAGTTTCACCTTCGAGCAGTACTTC. The V and J genes are TRBV27 and TRBJ2-7; D unclear. CDR1 and CDR2 (germline): MNHEY, SMNVEV (reference sequence). V was shortened by 3 bases and J by 6 bases, with 6 bases between the two germline ends. There are 11 residues in the CDR3.

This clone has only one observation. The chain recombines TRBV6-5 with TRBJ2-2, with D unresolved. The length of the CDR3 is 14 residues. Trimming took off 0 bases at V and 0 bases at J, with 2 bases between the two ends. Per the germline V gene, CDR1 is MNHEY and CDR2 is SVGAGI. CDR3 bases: TGTGCCAGCAGTTACTCATCGAACACCGGGGAGCTGTTTTTT. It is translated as CASSYSSNTGELFF.

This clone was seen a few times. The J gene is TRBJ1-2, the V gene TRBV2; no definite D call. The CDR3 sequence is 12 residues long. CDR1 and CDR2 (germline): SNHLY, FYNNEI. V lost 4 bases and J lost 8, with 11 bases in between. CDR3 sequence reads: CASSVGQAGYTF. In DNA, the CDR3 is TGTGCCAGCAGTGTAGGGCAGGCGGGCTACACCTTC.

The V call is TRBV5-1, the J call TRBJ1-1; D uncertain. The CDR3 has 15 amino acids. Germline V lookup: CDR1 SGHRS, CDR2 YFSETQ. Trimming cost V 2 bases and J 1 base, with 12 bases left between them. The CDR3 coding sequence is TGCGCCAGCAGCTTCATGGCCGAGGGGAACACTGAAGCTTTCTTT. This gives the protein CASSFMAEGNTEAFF. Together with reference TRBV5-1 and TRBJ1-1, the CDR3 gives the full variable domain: KAGVTQTPRYLIKTRGQQVTLSCSPISGHRSVSWYQQTPGQGLQFLFEYFSETQRNKGNFPGRFSGRQFSNSRSEMNVSTLELGDSALYLCASSFMAEGNTEAFFGQGTRLTVV.

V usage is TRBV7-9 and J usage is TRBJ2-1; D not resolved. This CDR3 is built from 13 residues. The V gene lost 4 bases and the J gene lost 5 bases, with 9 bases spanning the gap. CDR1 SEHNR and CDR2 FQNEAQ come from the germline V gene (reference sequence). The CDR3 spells CASSWTHNNEQFF. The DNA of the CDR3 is TGTGCCAGCAGCTGGACGCATAACAATGAGCAGTTCTTC.

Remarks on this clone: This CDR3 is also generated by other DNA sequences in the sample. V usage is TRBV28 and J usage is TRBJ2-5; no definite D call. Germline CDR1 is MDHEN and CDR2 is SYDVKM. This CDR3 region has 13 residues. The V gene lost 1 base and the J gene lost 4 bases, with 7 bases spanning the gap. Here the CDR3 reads CASSLLSGETQYF. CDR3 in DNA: TGTGCCAGCAGTTTATTAAGTGGAGAGACCCAGTACTTC.

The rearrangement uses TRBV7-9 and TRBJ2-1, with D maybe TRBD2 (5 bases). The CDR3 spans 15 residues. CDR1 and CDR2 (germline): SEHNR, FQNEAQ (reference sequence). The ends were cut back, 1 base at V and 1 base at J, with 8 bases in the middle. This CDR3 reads CASSLGEGSYNEQFF. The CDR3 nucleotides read TGTGCCAGCAGCTTAGGAGAGGGATCCTACAATGAGCAGTTCTTC. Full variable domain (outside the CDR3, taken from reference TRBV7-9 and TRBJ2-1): DTGVSQNPRHKITKRGQNVTFRCDPISEHNRLYWYRQTLGQGPEFLTYFQNEAQLEKSRLLSDRFSAERPKGSFSTLEIQRTEQGDSAMYLCASSLGEGSYNEQFFGPGTRLTVL.

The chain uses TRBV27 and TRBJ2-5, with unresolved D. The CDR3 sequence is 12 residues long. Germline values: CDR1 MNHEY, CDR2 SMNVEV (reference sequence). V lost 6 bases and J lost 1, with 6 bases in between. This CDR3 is CASRTGQETQYF. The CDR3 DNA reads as TGTGCCAGCAGAACGGGCCAAGAGACCCAGTACTTC.

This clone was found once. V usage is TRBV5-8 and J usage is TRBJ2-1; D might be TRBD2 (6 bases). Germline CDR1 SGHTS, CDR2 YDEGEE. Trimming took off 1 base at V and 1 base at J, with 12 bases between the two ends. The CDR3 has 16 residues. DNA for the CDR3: TGTGCCAGCAGCTTGCACGGGGGTCAATCCTACAATGAGCAGTTCTTC. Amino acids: CASSLHGGQSYNEQFF.

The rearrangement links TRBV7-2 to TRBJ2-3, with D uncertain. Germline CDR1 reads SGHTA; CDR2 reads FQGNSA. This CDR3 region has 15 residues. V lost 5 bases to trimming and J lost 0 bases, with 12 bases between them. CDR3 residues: CASSPPRPSTDTQYF. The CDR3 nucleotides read TGTGCCAGCAGCCCACCCCGCCCTAGCACAGATACGCAGTATTTT.

The CDR3 coding sequence is TGTGCCAGCAGTCCGGGGACTAGCGGGATAGACAATGAGCAGTTCTTC. Amino acids: CASSPGTSGIDNEQFF. The V gene is TRBV28, the J gene TRBJ2-1, with 13 bases lining up with TRBD2. Trimming removed 5 bases from V and 5 bases from J; junction bases left unmatched: 6. CDR1 and CDR2 from the germline V gene are MDHEN and SYDVKM. This CDR3 contains 16 residues.

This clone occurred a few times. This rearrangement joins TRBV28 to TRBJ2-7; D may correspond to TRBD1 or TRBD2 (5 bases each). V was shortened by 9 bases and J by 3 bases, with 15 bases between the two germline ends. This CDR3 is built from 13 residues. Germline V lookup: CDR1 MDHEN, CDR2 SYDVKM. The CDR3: CASEGPGHYEQYF. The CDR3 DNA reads TGTGCCAGTGAGGGGCCAGGGCACTACGAGCAGTACTTC.

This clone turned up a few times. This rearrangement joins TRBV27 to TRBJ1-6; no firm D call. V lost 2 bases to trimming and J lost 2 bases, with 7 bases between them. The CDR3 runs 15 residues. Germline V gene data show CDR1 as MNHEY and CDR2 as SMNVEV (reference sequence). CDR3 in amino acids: CASSLGQAYNSPLHF. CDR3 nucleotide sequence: TGTGCCAGCAGTTTAGGTCAGGCCTATAATTCACCCCTCCACTTT.